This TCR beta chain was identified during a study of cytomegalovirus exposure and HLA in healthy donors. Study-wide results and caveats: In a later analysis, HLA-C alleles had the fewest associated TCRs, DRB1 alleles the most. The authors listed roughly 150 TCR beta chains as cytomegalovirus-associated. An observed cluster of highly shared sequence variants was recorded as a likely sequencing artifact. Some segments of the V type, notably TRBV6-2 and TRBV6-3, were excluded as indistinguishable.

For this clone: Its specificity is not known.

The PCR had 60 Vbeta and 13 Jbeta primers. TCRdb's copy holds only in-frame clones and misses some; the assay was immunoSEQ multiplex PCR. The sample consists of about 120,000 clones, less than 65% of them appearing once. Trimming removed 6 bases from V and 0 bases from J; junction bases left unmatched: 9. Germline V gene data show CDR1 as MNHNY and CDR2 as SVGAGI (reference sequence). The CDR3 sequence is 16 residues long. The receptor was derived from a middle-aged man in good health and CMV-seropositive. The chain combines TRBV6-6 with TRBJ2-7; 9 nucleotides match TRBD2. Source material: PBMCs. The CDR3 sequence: CASSRRLAGDSYEQYF. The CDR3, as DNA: TGTGCCAGCAGCCGGCGATTAGCGGGGGACTCCTACGAGCAGTACTTC.